The 10 T cell receptor beta chains given below trace back to one sample, sequenced in a study of control samples from healthy donors and cancer patients. Some clones are missing from TCRdb's copy, which holds only in-frame ones; the method was immunoSEQ multiplex PCR. The table records 100,000 to 150,000 clones, roughly 90% of them present only once. The sequencing input was blood. The receptor source for this set is a man aged 18 to 29 in good health.

Turning to this clone: Within the sample, other DNA sequences also encode this same CDR3. The chain joins TRBV5-1 to TRBJ2-3; D is uncertain. V lost 0 bases to trimming and J lost 6 bases, with 2 bases between them. CDR3 length: 11 residues. CDR1 is SGHRS and CDR2 is YFSETQ in the germline V gene. CDR3 in amino acids: CASSLEDTQYF. The CDR3 DNA sequence: TGCGCCAGCAGCTTGGAGGATACGCAGTATTTT.

V is TRBV12-5 and J is TRBJ2-7, with D perhaps assigned TRBD1 or TRBD2 (5 bases each). CDR1 is LGHNT and CDR2 is FRNRAP in the germline V gene. There are 16 residues in the CDR3. Trimming cost V 0 bases and J 0 bases, with 12 bases left between them. The CDR3 DNA reads as TGTGCTAGTGGTTTGGTACAGGTCGGGGCCTCCTACGAGCAGTACTTC. Encoded protein: CASGLVQVGASYEQYF. Using reference TRBV12-5 and TRBJ2-7 for the parts outside the CDR3, the full variable domain is DARVTQTPRHKVTEMGQEVTMRCQPILGHNTVFWYRQTMMQGLELLAYFRNRAPLDDSGMPKDRFSAEMPDATLATLKIQPSEPRDSAVYFCASGLVQVGASYEQYFGPGTRLTVT.

In nucleotides, the CDR3 is TGTGCCAGCAGGCCGACAGCCACCCATGGCTACACCTTC. It specifies CASRPTATHGYTF. V gene TRBV28 combines with J gene TRBJ1-2, with a weak D call TRBD1 (5 bases). This CDR3 comprises 13 residues. V was clipped by 6 bases and J by 6 bases, with 14 bases between them. The germline V gene encodes CDR1 MDHEN and CDR2 SYDVKM.

This clone has just one count. The rearrangement uses TRBV6-5 and TRBJ2-7; D unresolved. The V gene's germline CDR1 is MNHEY and CDR2 SVGAGI. V was pared by 4 bases and J by 8 bases, with 12 bases between. This CDR3 comprises 12 residues. The CDR3 loop reads CASSFGGTQQYF. The DNA of the CDR3 is TGTGCCAGCAGTTTTGGCGGTACGCAGCAGTACTTC.

The chain employs TRBV7-9 and TRBJ2-1, with 7 bases fitting TRBD2. The CDR3 has 16 residues. Germline trimming cut 5 bases from V and 8 bases from J; bases unmatched to any gene: 15. Germline V gene sequence: CDR1 SEHNR, CDR2 FQNEAQ (reference sequence). CDR3 amino acids: CASSRTSFLSGDEQFF. The CDR3 DNA is TGTGCCAGCAGCCGGACTAGTTTTTTGTCGGGGGATGAGCAGTTCTTC.

The rearrangement joins TRBV18 to TRBJ1-1; no firm D call. Germline CDR1 and CDR2: KGHSH and LQKENI. This CDR3 contains 14 residues. Trimming took 2 bases from V and 6 from J, leaving 13 bases between them. The DNA of the CDR3 is TGTGCCAGCTCACCATATGAGGGCCGGGCTGAAGCTTTCTTT. Translation: CASSPYEGRAEAFF.

V is TRBV5-1 and J is TRBJ1-2; 7 nucleotides agree with TRBD1. CDR3 length equals 12 residues. Germline V gene data show CDR1 as SGHRS and CDR2 as YFSETQ. Losses at the gene ends were 4 bases for V and 6 bases for J; bases not matched to a gene: 3. CDR3 amino acids: CASSTDRHGYTF. As DNA, the CDR3 is TGCGCCAGCAGCACGGACAGGCATGGCTACACCTTC.

This chain links TRBV27 with TRBJ2-1, with 14 bases lining up with TRBD2. CDR3 size: 17 residues. The J segment lost 7 bases and the V segment lost 3 bases, leaving 8 bases of the junction unmatched. Germline V gene data show CDR1 as MNHEY and CDR2 as SMNVEV (reference sequence). The CDR3 loop is CASSFFRGTSGSNEQFF. CDR3 nucleotides: TGTGCCAGCAGTTTCTTCAGAGGGACTAGCGGGAGTAATGAGCAGTTCTTC.

This clone was observed a handful of times. This rearrangement joins TRBV24-1 to TRBJ1-4; a weak D match, TRBD1 (6 bases). Germline V gives CDR1 KGHDR, CDR2 SFDVKD. This CDR3 spans 14 amino acids. V gave up 3 bases and J gave up 5 bases, with 9 bases separating them. The CDR3 nucleotides are TGTGCCACCAGTGATGGACAGCCCAATGAAAAACTGTTTTTT. This codes for CATSDGQPNEKLFF.

The chain combines TRBV21-1 with TRBJ2-4; the DNA was not used to check the table's D call, TRBD1. TRBV21-1 is noted as a pseudogene. The CDR3 contains 15 residues. The chain's CDR3 is CASSTSGTGENIQYF. In DNA, the CDR3 is TGTGCCAGCAGCACATCCGGGACAGGGGAAAACATTCAGTACTTC.